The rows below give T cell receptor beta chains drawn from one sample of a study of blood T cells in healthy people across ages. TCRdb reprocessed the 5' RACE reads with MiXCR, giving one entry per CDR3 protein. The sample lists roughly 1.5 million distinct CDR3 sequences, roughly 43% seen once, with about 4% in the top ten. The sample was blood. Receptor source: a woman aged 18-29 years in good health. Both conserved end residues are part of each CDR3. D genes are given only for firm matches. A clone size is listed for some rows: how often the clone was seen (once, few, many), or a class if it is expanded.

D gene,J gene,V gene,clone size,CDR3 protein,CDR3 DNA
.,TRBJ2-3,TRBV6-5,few,CASSYSRTGLTDTQYF,TGTGCCAGCAGTTACTCTAGGACTGGCCTCACAGATACGCAGTATTTT
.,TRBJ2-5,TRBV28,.,CASSLPDLLTTTQYF,TGTGCCAGCAGTCTCCCGGACCTCTTGACGACGACCCAGTACTTC
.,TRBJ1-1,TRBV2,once,CASSEGRTENTEAFF,TGTGCCAGCAGTGAAGGAAGGACGGAGAACACTGAAGCTTTCTTT
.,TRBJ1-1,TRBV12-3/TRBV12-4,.,CASSPRAFNTEAFF,TGTGCCAGCAGCCCCAGGGCCTTTAACACTGAAGCTTTCTTT
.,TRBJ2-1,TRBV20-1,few,CSASIAVEQFF,TGCAGTGCCTCAATAGCTGTCGAGCAGTTCTTC
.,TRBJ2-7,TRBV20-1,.,CSARSHGALKNNEQYF,TGCAGTGCTAGATCCCACGGGGCCCTAAAGAACAATGAGCAGTACTTC
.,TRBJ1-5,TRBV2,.,CASRSYSNQPQHF,TGTGCCAGTAGATCCTATAGCAATCAGCCCCAGCATTTT
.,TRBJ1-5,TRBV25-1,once,CASSRGGDQPQHF,TGTGCCAGCAGTAGGGGGGGCGATCAGCCCCAGCATTTT
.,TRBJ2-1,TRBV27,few,CASSFSRPGFGEQFF,TGTGCCAGCAGTTTTAGTCGGCCTGGGTTTGGGGAGCAGTTCTTC
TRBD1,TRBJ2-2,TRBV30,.,CAWSLGGAGELFF,TGTGCCTGGAGTTTAGGGGGCGCCGGGGAGCTGTTTTTT
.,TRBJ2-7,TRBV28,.,CASSFRGNSAAQYF,TGTGCCAGCAGTTTCCGGGGAAATAGCGCAGCCCAGTACTTC
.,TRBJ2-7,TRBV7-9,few,CASSLRGYPYEQYF,TGTGCCAGCAGCTTACGCGGGTACCCCTACGAGCAGTACTTC
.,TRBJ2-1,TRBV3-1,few,CASSQSEIYNEQFF,TGTGCCAGCAGCCAATCGGAAATCTACAATGAGCAGTTCTTC
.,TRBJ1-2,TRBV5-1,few,CASSLQAGAYGYTF,TGCGCCAGCAGCTTGCAGGCAGGAGCCTATGGCTACACCTTC
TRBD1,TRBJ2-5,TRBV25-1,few,CASSEGTGKETQYF,TGTGCCAGCAGTGAGGGGACAGGGAAGGAGACCCAGTACTTC
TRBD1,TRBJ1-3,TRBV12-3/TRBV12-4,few,CASSDRGPLGNTIYF,TGTGCCAGCAGCGACAGGGGTCCTCTTGGAAACACCATATATTTT
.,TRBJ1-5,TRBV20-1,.,CSARVWNSNQPQHF,TGCAGTGCTAGAGTCTGGAATAGCAATCAGCCCCAGCATTTT
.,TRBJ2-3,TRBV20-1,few,CSAREAPTDTQYF,TGCAGTGCTAGGGAGGCCCCCACGGATACGCAGTATTTT
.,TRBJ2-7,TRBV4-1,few,CASSPADSSDYEQYF,TGCGCCAGCAGCCCTGCGGACAGTTCCGACTACGAGCAGTACTTC
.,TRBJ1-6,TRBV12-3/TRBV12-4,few,CASKGNSPLHF,TGTGCCAGCAAGGGGAATTCACCCCTCCACTTT
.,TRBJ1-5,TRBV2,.,CASSGGNPRLSNQPQHF,TGTGCCAGCAGTGGGGGCAATCCTCGGCTTAGCAATCAGCCCCAGCATTTT
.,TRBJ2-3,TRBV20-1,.,CSARSLGAGETDTQYF,TGCAGTGCTAGATCACTAGGGGCCGGGGAGACAGATACGCAGTATTTT
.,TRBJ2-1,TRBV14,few,CASSPVRYTSYNEQFF,TGTGCCAGCAGCCCCGTGAGGTACACCTCCTACAATGAGCAGTTCTTC
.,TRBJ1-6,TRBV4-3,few,CASSRGLPDSPLHF,TGCGCCAGCAGCCGTGGGCTCCCCGATTCACCCCTCCACTTT
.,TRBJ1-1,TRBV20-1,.,CSARTGSHTEAFF,TGCAGTGCTAGAACGGGCAGCCACACTGAAGCTTTCTTT
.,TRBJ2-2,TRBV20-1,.,CSAKQGTGELFF,TGCAGTGCTAAACAGGGAACCGGGGAGCTGTTTTTT
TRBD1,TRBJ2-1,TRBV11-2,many,CASSPSTGYNEQFF,TGTGCCAGCAGCCCCTCGACAGGGTACAATGAGCAGTTCTTC
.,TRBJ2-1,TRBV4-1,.,CASSQDLGDEQFF,TGCGCCAGCAGCCAAGATTTAGGGGATGAGCAGTTCTTC
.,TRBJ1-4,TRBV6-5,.,CASQQEWGGEKPFF,TGTGCCAGCCAACAAGAGTGGGGTGGTGAAAAACCGTTTTTT
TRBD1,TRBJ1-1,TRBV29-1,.,CSVEGRTGLLGAFF,TGCAGCGTTGAAGGGAGGACAGGCCTCCTGGGGGCTTTCTTT